This T cell receptor beta chain was identified in a study of OX40 agonist ivuxolimab in advanced cancers. The overall study: Patients assigned to dose escalation were diagnosed with hepatocellular carcinoma, melanoma, renal cell or head and neck cancer.

Measured with immunoSEQ multiplex PCR; TCRdb has only the in-frame clones, and not every one. The sample lists over 50,000 clones, around 82% seen once, with 0.4% to 0.55% in the top ten. Prior autoimmune disease or systemic immunosuppression barred patients. Germline V lookup: CDR1 SNHLY, CDR2 FYNNEI. V lost 6 bases, J lost 4 bases, and 5 bases stayed unmatched. The CDR3 is made up of 15 amino acids. The sample in question was CD4+ or CD8+ T cells sorted from blood, obtained in a trial of the OX40 agonist ivuxolimab. V and J are TRBV2 and TRBJ2-1; 11 bases are shared with TRBD2. This sequence was found in an adult with an advanced solid tumor such as melanoma, head and neck, liver or kidney cancer. The CDR3 protein is CASRLGTSGYNEQFF. DNA of the CDR3: TGTGCCAGCAGGCTAGGGACTAGCGGTTACAATGAGCAGTTCTTC.